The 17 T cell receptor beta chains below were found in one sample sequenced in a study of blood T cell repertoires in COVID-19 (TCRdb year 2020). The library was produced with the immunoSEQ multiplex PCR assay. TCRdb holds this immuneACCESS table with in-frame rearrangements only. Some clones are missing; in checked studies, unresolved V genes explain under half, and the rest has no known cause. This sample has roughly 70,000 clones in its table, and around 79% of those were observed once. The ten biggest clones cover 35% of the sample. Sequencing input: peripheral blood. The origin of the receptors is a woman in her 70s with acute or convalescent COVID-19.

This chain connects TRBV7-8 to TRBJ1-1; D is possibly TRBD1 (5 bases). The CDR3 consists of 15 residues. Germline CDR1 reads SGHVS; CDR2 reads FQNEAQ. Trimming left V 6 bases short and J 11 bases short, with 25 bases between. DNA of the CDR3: TGTGCCAGCAGTCCTTCGGGGGAATGGGTGTTTTCCGCTTTCTTT. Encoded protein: CASSPSGEWVFSAFF.

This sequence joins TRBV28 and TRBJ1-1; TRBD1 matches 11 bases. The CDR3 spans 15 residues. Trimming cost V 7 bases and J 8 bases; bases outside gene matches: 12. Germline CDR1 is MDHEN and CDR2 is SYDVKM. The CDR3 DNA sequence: TGTGCCAGCACCCTTCCCGGGACAGGGGGGAGAGAAGCTTTCTTT. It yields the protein CASTLPGTGGREAFF. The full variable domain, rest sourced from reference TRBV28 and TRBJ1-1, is DVKVTQSSRYLVKRTGEKVFLECVQDMDHENMFWYRQDPGLGLRLIYFSYDVKMKEKGDIPEGYSVSREKKERFSLILESASTNQTSMYLCASTLPGTGGREAFFGQGTRLTVV.

The CDR3 sequence: CASSLIGQGANYGYTF. The DNA of the CDR3 is TGCGCCAGCAGCTTGATAGGGCAGGGGGCAAACTATGGCTACACCTTC. The rearrangement uses TRBV5-1 and TRBJ1-2, with 8 bases matching TRBD1. This CDR3 comprises 16 residues. Germline CDR1 is SGHRS and CDR2 is YFSETQ. With V trimmed by 1 base and J by 2 bases, 7 bases remained unmatched.

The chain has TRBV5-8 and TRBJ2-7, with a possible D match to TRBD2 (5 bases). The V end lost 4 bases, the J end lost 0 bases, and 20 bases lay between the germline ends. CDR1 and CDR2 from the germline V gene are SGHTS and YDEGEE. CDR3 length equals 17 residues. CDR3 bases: TGTGCCAGCAGCCAGAGGGTAGGGCGATACAGCTCCTACGAGCAGTACTTC. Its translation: CASSQRVGRYSSYEQYF.

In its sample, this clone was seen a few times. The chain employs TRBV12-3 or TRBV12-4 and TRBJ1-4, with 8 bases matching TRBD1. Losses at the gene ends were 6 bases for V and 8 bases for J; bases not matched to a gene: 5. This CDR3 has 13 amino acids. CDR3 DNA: TGTGCCAGCAGGGACAGGGCGGGCGAAAAACTGTTTTTT. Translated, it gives CASRDRAGEKLFF.

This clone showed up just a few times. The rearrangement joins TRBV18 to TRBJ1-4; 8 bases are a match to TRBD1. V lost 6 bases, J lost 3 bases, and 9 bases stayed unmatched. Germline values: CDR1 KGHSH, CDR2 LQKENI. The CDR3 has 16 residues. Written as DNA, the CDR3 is TGTGCCAGCTCTCAATACTCGACAGGGGCTAATGAAAAACTGTTTTTT. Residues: CASSQYSTGANEKLFF.

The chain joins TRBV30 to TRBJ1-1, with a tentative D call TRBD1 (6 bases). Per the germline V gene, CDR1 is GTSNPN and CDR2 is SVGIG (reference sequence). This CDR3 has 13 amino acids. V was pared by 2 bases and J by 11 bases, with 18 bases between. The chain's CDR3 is CAWSLTPGHLAFF. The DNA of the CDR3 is TGTGCCTGGAGTTTGACGCCGGGACATTTGGCTTTCTTT. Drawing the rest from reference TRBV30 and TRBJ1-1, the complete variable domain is SQTIHQWPATLVQPVGSPLSLECTVEGTSNPNLYWYRQAAGRGLQLLFYSVGIGQISSEVPQNLSASRPQDRQFILSSKKLLLSDSGFYLCAWSLTPGHLAFFGQGTRLTVV.

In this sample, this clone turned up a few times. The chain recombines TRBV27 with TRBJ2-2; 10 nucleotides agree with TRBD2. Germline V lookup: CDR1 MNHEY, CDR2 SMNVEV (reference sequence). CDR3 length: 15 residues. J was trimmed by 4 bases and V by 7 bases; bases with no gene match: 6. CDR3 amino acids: CASTAGGPSTGELFF. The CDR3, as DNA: TGTGCCAGCACAGCGGGGGGGCCGAGCACCGGGGAGCTGTTTTTT.

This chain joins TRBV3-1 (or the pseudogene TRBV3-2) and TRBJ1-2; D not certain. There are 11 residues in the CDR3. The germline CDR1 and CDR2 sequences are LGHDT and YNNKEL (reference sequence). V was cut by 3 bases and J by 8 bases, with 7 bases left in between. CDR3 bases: TGTGCCAGCAGCCAGGGAGGAGGCTACACCTTC. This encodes CASSQGGGYTF.

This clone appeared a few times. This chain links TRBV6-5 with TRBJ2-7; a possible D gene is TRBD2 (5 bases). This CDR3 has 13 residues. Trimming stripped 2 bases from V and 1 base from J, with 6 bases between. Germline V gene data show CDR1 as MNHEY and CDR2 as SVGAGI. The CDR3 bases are TGTGCCAGCAGTTACCGCGGGTCCTACGAGCAGTACTTC. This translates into CASSYRGSYEQYF.

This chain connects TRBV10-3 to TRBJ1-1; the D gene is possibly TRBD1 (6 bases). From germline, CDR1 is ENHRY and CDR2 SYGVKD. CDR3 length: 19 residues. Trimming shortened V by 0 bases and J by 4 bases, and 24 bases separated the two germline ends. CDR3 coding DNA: TGTGCCATCAGTGAGTCGAGGGGGGGAGTAGGCGGGAGAGGCACTGAAGCTTTCTTT. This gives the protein CAISESRGGVGGRGTEAFF.

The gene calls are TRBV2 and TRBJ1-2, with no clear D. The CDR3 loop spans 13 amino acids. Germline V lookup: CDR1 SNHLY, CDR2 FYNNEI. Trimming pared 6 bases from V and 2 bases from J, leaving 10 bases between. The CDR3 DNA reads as TGTGCCAGCAGACTTCAAGAAAACTATGGCTACACCTTC. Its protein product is CASRLQENYGYTF.

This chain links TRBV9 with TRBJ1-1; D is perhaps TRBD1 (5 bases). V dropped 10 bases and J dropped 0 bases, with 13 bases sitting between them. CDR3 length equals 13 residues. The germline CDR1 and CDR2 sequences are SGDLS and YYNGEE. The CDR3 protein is CACGTDMNTEAFF. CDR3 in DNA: TGTGCCTGCGGGACGGATATGAACACTGAAGCTTTCTTT.

The CDR3 DNA is TGTGCCAGTAGTGCCCTCCCTGGAGCCACGGGCTATGGCTACACCTTC. Amino acid sequence: CASSALPGATGYGYTF. V is TRBV19 and J is TRBJ1-2; D is unclear. Trimming removed 5 bases from V and 4 bases from J, with 20 bases in between. This CDR3 region has 16 residues. Germline V gene data show CDR1 as LNHDA and CDR2 as SQIVND (reference sequence).

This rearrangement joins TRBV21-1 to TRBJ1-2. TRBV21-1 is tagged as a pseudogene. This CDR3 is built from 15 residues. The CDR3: CASSLAGGGDYGYTF. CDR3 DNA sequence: TGTGCCAGCAGCCTCGCTGGGGGGGGTGACTATGGCTACACCTTC.

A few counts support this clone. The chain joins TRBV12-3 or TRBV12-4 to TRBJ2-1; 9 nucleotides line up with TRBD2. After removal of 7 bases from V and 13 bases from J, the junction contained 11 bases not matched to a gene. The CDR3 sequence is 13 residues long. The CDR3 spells CASTPRTSAFQFF. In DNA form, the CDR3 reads TGTGCCAGCACACCTAGGACTAGCGCGTTTCAGTTCTTC.

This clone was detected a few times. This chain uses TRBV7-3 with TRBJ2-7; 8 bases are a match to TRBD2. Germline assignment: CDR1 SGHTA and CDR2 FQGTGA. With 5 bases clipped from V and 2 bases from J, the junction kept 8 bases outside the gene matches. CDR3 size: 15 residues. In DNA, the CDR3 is TGTGCCAGCAGCCTCACGGCGGGGGGTGCCTACGAGCAGTACTTC. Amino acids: CASSLTAGGAYEQYF.